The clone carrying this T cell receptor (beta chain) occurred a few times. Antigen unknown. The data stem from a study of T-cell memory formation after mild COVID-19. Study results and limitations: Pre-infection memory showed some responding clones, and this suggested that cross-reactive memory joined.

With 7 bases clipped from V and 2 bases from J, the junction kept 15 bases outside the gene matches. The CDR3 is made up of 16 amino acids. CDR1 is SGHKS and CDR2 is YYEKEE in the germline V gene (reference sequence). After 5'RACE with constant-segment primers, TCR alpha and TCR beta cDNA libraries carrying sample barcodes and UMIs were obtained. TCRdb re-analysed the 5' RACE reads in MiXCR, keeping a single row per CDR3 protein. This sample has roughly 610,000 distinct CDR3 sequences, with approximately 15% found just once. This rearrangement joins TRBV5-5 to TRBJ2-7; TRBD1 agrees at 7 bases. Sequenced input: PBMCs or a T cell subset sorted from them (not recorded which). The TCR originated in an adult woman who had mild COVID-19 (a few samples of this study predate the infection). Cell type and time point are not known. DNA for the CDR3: TGTGCCAGCGAGCCGCGCAACAGGGGATCGGCCTACGAGCAGTACTTC. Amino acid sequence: CASEPRNRGSAYEQYF.